In its sample, the clone carrying this TCR beta chain was seen many times. Its antigen is currently unknown. The CDR3 has 13 residues. V was pared by 6 bases and J by 8 bases, with 14 bases between. Germline V gene sequence: CDR1 KGHDR, CDR2 SFDVKD. TCRdb reprocessed the 5' RACE reads with MiXCR, giving one entry per CDR3 protein. This table has fewer than 75,000 distinct CDR3 sequences, 12% appearing once. This sample was included in a study of T-cell memory formation after mild COVID-19. Overall study findings and caveats: The SARS-CoV-2 specificity of second-wave clones reaching peak at day 37 remained unverified.

The sequencing input was PBMCs or a T cell subset sorted from them (not recorded which). V usage is TRBV24-1 and J usage is TRBJ2-3; D unclear. This clonotype was sampled from a man in his late teens or twenties who had mild COVID-19 (a few samples of this study predate the infection). Cell type and time point are not known. For the CDR3, the DNA is TGTGCCACCAGTAGTTCCCATTTGGGTACGCAGTATTTT. Its protein product is CATSSSHLGTQYF.